A selection of T cell receptor beta chains follows, all from one sample in a study of T-cell memory formation after mild COVID-19. TCRdb redid the calling of the 5' RACE reads with MiXCR, one entry per CDR3 protein. Of 300,000 to 400,000 distinct CDR3 sequences listed, roughly 15% are singletons. Sequencing was performed on PBMCs or a T cell subset sorted from them (not recorded which). Receptors originate from a man younger than 35 who had mild COVID-19 (a few samples of this study predate the infection). Cell type and time point are not known. Each CDR3 is given with its conserved first and last residue. A D gene is named only where the DNA matches it firmly. Not every row has a clone size; where given, it reads once, few, many or a size class.

j_gene	abundance	d_gene	v_gene	CDR3nt	CDR3aa
TRBJ1-1	many	-	TRBV29-1	TGCAGCCTACAGGCGGGGACTGAAGCTTTCTTT	CSLQAGTEAFF
TRBJ2-1	-	-	TRBV4-3	TGCGCCAGCAGCCGCGGGGATTCCTACAATGAGCAGTTCTTC	CASSRGDSYNEQFF
TRBJ2-2	-	-	TRBV5-1	TGCGCCAGCAGCTTGCCGGGTCCTAGTGGGGAGCTGTTTTTT	CASSLPGPSGELFF
TRBJ1-4	-	-	TRBV7-2	TGTGCCAGCAGCTCCGGACCGGCAACTAATGAAAAACTGTTTTTT	CASSSGPATNEKLFF
TRBJ1-1	few	TRBD1	TRBV10-3	TGTGCCATCAGTCCGCAGGGGGTTAGGCACACTGAAGCTTTCTTT	CAISPQGVRHTEAFF
TRBJ1-4	-	-	TRBV6-6	TGTGCCAGCGTTCTATCGGCCTTCAGGGGTGGTGAAAAACTGTTTTTT	CASVLSAFRGGEKLFF
TRBJ2-5	many	TRBD1	TRBV5-1	TGTGCCAGCAGCTTAACGGGGACAGAAGAGACCCAGTACTTC	CASSLTGTEETQYF
TRBJ2-3	few	TRBD2	TRBV3-1	TGTGCCAGCAGCCTACTAGCGGGCGGTGGCCAAGATACGCAGTATTTT	CASSLLAGGGQDTQYF
TRBJ1-3	few	-	TRBV4-3	TGCGCCAGCAGCCGTCAACTTCGACAGGAGCACTCTGGAAACACCATATATTTT	CASSRQLRQEHSGNTIYF
TRBJ2-7	-	-	TRBV23-1	TGCGCCAGCCGCGAGGATAGGAGGGAATCCTACGAGCAGTACTTC	CASREDRRESYEQYF